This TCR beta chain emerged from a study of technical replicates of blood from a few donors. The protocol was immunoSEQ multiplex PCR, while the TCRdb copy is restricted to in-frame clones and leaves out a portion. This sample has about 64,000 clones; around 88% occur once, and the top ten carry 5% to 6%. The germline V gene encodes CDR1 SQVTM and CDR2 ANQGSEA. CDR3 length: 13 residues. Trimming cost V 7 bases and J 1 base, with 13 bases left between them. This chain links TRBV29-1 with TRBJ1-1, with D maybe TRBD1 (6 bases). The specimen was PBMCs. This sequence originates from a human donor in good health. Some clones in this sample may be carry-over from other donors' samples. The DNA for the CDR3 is TGCAGCGGCCGACAGGACGAGAACACTGAAGCTTTCTTT. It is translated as CSGRQDENTEAFF.